Presented here are 20 T cell receptor beta chains from one specimen sequenced in a study of beta chain features in type 1 diabetes. Study-level points and caveats: All four CD4+ subsets of Type 1 diabetes patients contained TCRB CDR3s that were moderately but significantly shorter.

Antigen specificity for these receptors is unknown. As every portion of the isolated RNA was reverse transcribed, the sequencing read expressed TCRB transcripts. TCRdb keeps only in-frame clones here, not all; method: immunoSEQ multiplex PCR. The sample consists of more than 550,000 clones, roughly an eighth of them appearing once. Source material: naive CD4+ T cells from blood. The origin of the receptors is a man aged 18 to 29 with type 1 diabetes.

V gene TRBV19 combines with J gene TRBJ1-1; perhaps TRBD1 as D (6 bases). This CDR3 is 15 amino acids long. Trimming removed 5 bases at V and 1 base at J, with 14 bases between. Germline lookup yields CDR1 LNHDA and CDR2 SQIVND (reference sequence). The CDR3: CASSPGGGRNTEAFF. The CDR3 coding sequence is TGTGCCAGTAGTCCCGGAGGGGGAAGGAACACTGAAGCTTTCTTT. Using reference TRBV19 and TRBJ1-1 for the parts outside the CDR3, the full variable domain is DGGITQSPKYLFRKEGQNVTLSCEQNLNHDAMYWYRQDPGQGLRLIYYSQIVNDFQKGDIAEGYSVSREKKESFPLTVTSAQKNPTAFYLCASSPGGGRNTEAFFGQGTRLTVV.

The chain links TRBV7-2 to TRBJ1-1; no clear D gene. Between the trimmed V and J ends, which lost 2 bases and 5 bases, there was a span of 15 bases. The CDR3 is 15 amino acids. Germline V gene sequence: CDR1 SGHTA, CDR2 FQGNSA. CDR3 DNA sequence: TGTGCCAGCAGCTTAATGCCACCCCCGGGGACTGAAGCTTTCTTT. Its protein product is CASSLMPPPGTEAFF.

This chain links TRBV11-2 with TRBJ2-1; weak D call: TRBD2 (6 bases). V lost 4 bases, J lost 8 bases, and 15 bases lay in between. There are 14 residues in the CDR3. The germline V gene encodes CDR1 SGHAT and CDR2 FQNNGV. CDR3 residues: CASSSQTSLDEQFF. The CDR3 bases are TGTGCCAGCAGCTCCCAGACTAGTCTCGATGAGCAGTTCTTC. The entire variable domain, with the rest obtained from reference TRBV11-2 and TRBJ2-1, is as follows: EAGVAQSPRYKIIEKRQSVAFWCNPISGHATLYWYQQILGQGPKLLIQFQNNGVVDDSQLPKDRFSAERLKGVDSTLKIQPAKLEDSAVYLCASSSQTSLDEQFFGPGTRLTVL.

This clone has just a few counts. The chain links TRBV5-1 to TRBJ2-3; 8 bases align to TRBD1. Germline V gives CDR1 SGHRS, CDR2 YFSETQ. The V gene end was trimmed by 4 bases and the J gene end by 6 bases; junction bases not matched to a gene: 10. The CDR3 has 15 amino acids. The CDR3 sequence is CASSKRTGPLDTQYF. DNA for the CDR3: TGCGCCAGCAGCAAACGGACAGGGCCCTTGGATACGCAGTATTTT.

As for this clone: A read error is likely, as this CDR3 ends without the conserved phenylalanine or tryptophan. The limits of the CDR3 on the DNA are not certain, so only TCRdb's listed CDR3 is given. The CDR3 is CASSLGTGTREM. The V gene is TRBV5-6, the J gene TRBJ1-1; TRBD1 is the table's D call and was not checked against the DNA. Germline V gene data show CDR1 as SGHDT and CDR2 as YYEEEE. Including both end residues, the CDR3 is 12 amino acids long.

Only a few counts were recorded for this clone. The J gene is TRBJ2-2, the V gene TRBV11-2; unclear D gene. V lost 6 bases to trimming and J lost 4 bases, with 3 bases between them. Germline assignment: CDR1 SGHAT and CDR2 FQNNGV. The CDR3 runs to 11 residues. For the CDR3, the DNA is TGTGCCAGCAGAGGCACCGGGGAGCTGTTTTTT. Translating it yields CASRGTGELFF.

Only a few counts were recorded for this clone. The V call is TRBV2, the J call TRBJ2-7; 9 nucleotides agree with TRBD2. The germline CDR1 and CDR2 sequences are SNHLY and FYNNEI. The CDR3 consists of 15 residues. V was clipped by 6 bases and J by 2 bases; unmatched bases: 8. CDR3 region: CASSLGAGGTYEQYF. The CDR3 nucleotides read TGTGCCAGCAGCCTCGGAGCGGGGGGAACCTACGAGCAGTACTTC.

V usage is TRBV19 and J usage is TRBJ2-1; 15 nucleotides match TRBD2. The CDR3 spans 14 residues. The V and J ends lost 7 bases and 8 bases, in that order; junction bases with no gene match: 3. Per germline, CDR1 LNHDA and CDR2 SQIVND (reference sequence). This chain's CDR3 is CASKWTSGRDEQFF. The CDR3 DNA sequence: TGTGCCAGTAAATGGACTAGCGGGAGGGATGAGCAGTTCTTC.

A few counts support this clone. The V and J genes are TRBV18 and TRBJ2-3; D ambiguous. The CDR3 runs to 14 residues. Deletions cut 5 bases from V and 4 bases from J, with 13 bases between. In germline, CDR1 is KGHSH, CDR2 LQKENI. The CDR3, as DNA: TGTGCCAGCTCAACCCTGGGGTTGGCAGATACGCAGTATTTT. This sequence encodes CASSTLGLADTQYF.

This clone was recorded a few times. The chain carries TRBV27 and TRBJ2-7; 7 nucleotides agree with TRBD2. Germline V CDR1 and CDR2: MNHEY, SMNVEV (reference sequence). This CDR3 contains 15 residues. J gave up 2 bases and V 3 bases, and 7 bases lay outside the gene matches. The CDR3 spells CASSFGPREAYEQYF. The CDR3 DNA follows: TGTGCCAGCAGTTTCGGCCCCCGGGAGGCCTACGAGCAGTACTTC.

This clone has only a few counts. This sequence joins TRBV29-1 and TRBJ2-1; perhaps TRBD2 as D (6 bases). Germline V CDR1 and CDR2: SQVTM, ANQGSEA. The CDR3 loop spans 13 amino acids. V was trimmed by 3 bases and J by 7 bases, leaving 13 bases between them. In DNA form, the CDR3 reads TGCAGCGTTGAGGGCCGGGGGATTAATGAGCAGTTCTTC. It translates to CSVEGRGINEQFF.

The V call is TRBV28, the J call TRBJ2-3; 12 positions agree with TRBD2. The CDR3 extends over 16 amino acids. The V gene's germline CDR1 is MDHEN and CDR2 SYDVKM. Trimming cost V 5 bases and J 7 bases; bases outside gene matches: 10. The CDR3 DNA sequence: TGTGCCAGCAGTCCGACTCCTAGCGGGGGGGCCAATACGCAGTATTTT. This sequence encodes CASSPTPSGGANTQYF.

The chain recombines TRBV7-2 with TRBJ2-7; 10 bases line up with TRBD1. The germline V gene encodes CDR1 SGHTA and CDR2 FQGNSA. V trimming: 8 bases; J trimming: 5 bases; junction bases outside the gene matches: 12. This CDR3 is 15 amino acids long. The CDR3 here is CASSSPGTGVHEQYF. As DNA, the CDR3 is TGTGCCAGCTCTTCCCCCGGGACAGGGGTCCACGAGCAGTACTTC.

This clone was detected only a few times. The J gene is TRBJ2-7, the V gene TRBV23-1, with D tentatively TRBD2 (6 bases). TRBV23-1 is flagged as an ORF with uncertain function. CDR3 size: 15 residues. Trimming left V 0 bases short and J 4 bases short, with 13 bases between. The CDR3 sequence is CASSQSFGSRYEQYF. Here the CDR3 DNA reads TGCGCCAGCAGTCAATCGTTCGGGAGCAGGTACGAGCAGTACTTC.

The J gene is TRBJ2-3, the V gene TRBV21-1; TRBD1, the table's D call, was not compared with the DNA. TRBV21-1 is classified as a pseudogene. This CDR3 region has 13 residues. Here the CDR3 reads CASSKARSDTQYF. In nucleotides, the CDR3 is TGTGCCAGCAGCAAAGCCAGGTCAGATACGCAGTATTTT.

In its sample, this clone was seen a few times. J is TRBJ2-6 and V is TRBV30, with D hard to call. Deletions cut 6 bases from V and 2 bases from J, with 14 bases between. Germline loops: CDR1 GTSNPN, CDR2 SVGIG (reference sequence). The CDR3 length is 15 residues. Here the CDR3 reads CACPFGMAGANVLTF. CDR3 nucleotides: TGTGCCTGTCCCTTTGGGATGGCTGGGGCCAACGTCCTGACTTTC.

The chain joins TRBV27 to TRBJ2-1; TRBD1 agrees at 10 bases. CDR3 size: 18 residues. Germline CDR1 is MNHEY and CDR2 is SMNVEV (reference sequence). V was clipped by 4 bases and J by 3 bases; unmatched bases: 12. In DNA, the CDR3 is TGTGCCAGCAGTTCCCGCGTTCTAAGGGACAGGGGCTACAATGAGCAGTTCTTC. As protein: CASSSRVLRDRGYNEQFF.

This clone has more than one count but fewer than ten. The V and J genes are TRBV29-1 and TRBJ1-1; D ambiguous. The V end was cut by 1 base, the J end by 7 bases, with 10 bases between. The V gene's germline CDR1 is SQVTM and CDR2 ANQGSEA. CDR3 length: 12 residues. CDR3 DNA: TGCAGCGTTGAAGGGCGAGATCATGAAGCTTTCTTT. This sequence encodes CSVEGRDHEAFF.

This chain uses TRBV5-8 with TRBJ2-1, with no clear D. V was pared by 3 bases and J by 0 bases, with 7 bases between. Looked up from germline, CDR1 is SGHTS and CDR2 is YDEGEE. The CDR3 is 14 amino acids. The CDR3 sequence is CASSSGRSYNEQFF. The CDR3 nucleotides are TGTGCCAGCAGCTCCGGTCGCTCCTACAATGAGCAGTTCTTC.

The V call is TRBV4-1, the J call TRBJ1-1, with 9 bases fitting TRBD1. The CDR3 sequence is 14 residues long. Germline CDR1 is MGHRA and CDR2 is YSYEKL. The ends lost 5 bases at V and 5 bases at J; junction bases unmatched: 6. The CDR3 loop is CASSIRTGDTEAFF. The CDR3 DNA reads TGCGCCAGCAGCATAAGGACAGGGGATACTGAAGCTTTCTTT.